Listed below are T cell receptor beta chains from one sample, sequenced in a study of PD-1 blockade in classical Hodgkin lymphoma. Sequencing was performed with immunoSEQ multiplex PCR; in TCRdb, only in-frame clones are kept and a portion is missing. The sample shows 90,000 to 130,000 clones, roughly nine tenths of them seen only once. This specimen was peripheral blood mononuclear cells (PBMCs), taken before the second cycle of nivolumab. The receptors were gathered from a human donor with classical Hodgkin lymphoma. Each CDR3 is given with its conserved first and last residue. The order of the fields is CDR3 DNA, CDR3 protein, V gene, clone size, J gene, D gene. D genes are given only for firm matches. Clone size is stated in some rows and not others, as once, few, many or a class when expanded.

cdr3_nt: TGTGCCAGCAGCCTAACCACCTACGAGCAGTACTTC; cdr3_aa: CASSLTTYEQYF; v_call: TRBV7-2; clone_size: once; j_call: TRBJ2-7; d_call: -
cdr3_nt: TGTGCCAGCAGCTTGCTAGCGGGAGTATACAATGAGCAGTTCTTC; cdr3_aa: CASSLLAGVYNEQFF; v_call: TRBV5-8; clone_size: -; j_call: TRBJ2-1; d_call: TRBD2
cdr3_nt: TGTGCCAGCAGTGGTACCGGGACAGGGTTTAGGTACGAGCAGTACTTC; cdr3_aa: CASSGTGTGFRYEQYF; v_call: TRBV2; clone_size: -; j_call: TRBJ2-7; d_call: TRBD1
cdr3_nt: TGCGCCAGCAGCTTTACTAGCGGGAGGAACACCGGGGAGCTGTTTTTT; cdr3_aa: CASSFTSGRNTGELFF; v_call: TRBV5-1; clone_size: once; j_call: TRBJ2-2; d_call: TRBD2
cdr3_nt: TGTGCCAGCAGCGTAGACCCCGAGAGCAATCAGCCCCAGCATTTT; cdr3_aa: CASSVDPESNQPQHF; v_call: TRBV9; clone_size: -; j_call: TRBJ1-5; d_call: -
cdr3_nt: TGTGCCAGCAGCCCAGGCATGGGGGGAGACTACGAGCAGTACTTC; cdr3_aa: CASSPGMGGDYEQYF; v_call: TRBV7-6; clone_size: -; j_call: TRBJ2-7; d_call: -
cdr3_nt: TGCAGCGTTGAAGTAGGGACTCGGCCCGTCGAGCAGTACTTC; cdr3_aa: CSVEVGTRPVEQYF; v_call: TRBV29-1; clone_size: -; j_call: TRBJ2-7; d_call: -
cdr3_nt: TGTGCCAGTCTCGGAGACGGCCGGGGCTATGGCTACACCTTC; cdr3_aa: CASLGDGRGYGYTF; v_call: TRBV19; clone_size: -; j_call: TRBJ1-2; d_call: -
cdr3_nt: TGTGCCAGCAGCCCCCGGACAGGGGGTAACTATGGCTACACCTTC; cdr3_aa: CASSPRTGGNYGYTF; v_call: TRBV14; clone_size: -; j_call: TRBJ1-2; d_call: TRBD1
cdr3_nt: TGTGCCAGCAGAATCAGCAAGGGCACTAGCGGGAGGGCGGGCAATGAGCAGTTCTTC; cdr3_aa: CASRISKGTSGRAGNEQFF; v_call: TRBV27; clone_size: -; j_call: TRBJ2-1; d_call: TRBD2
cdr3_nt: TGTGCCAGCAGAGGACTGAACACCGGGGAGCTGTTTTTT; cdr3_aa: CASRGLNTGELFF; v_call: TRBV6-4; clone_size: -; j_call: TRBJ2-2; d_call: -
cdr3_nt: TGTGCCAGCAGTTACGGCAGCCCTGGAAACACCATATATTTT; cdr3_aa: CASSYGSPGNTIYF; v_call: TRBV6-5; clone_size: -; j_call: TRBJ1-3; d_call: -
cdr3_nt: TGTGCCAGTAGTCAAGCGGTTCTAGCCAAAAACATTCAGTACTTC; cdr3_aa: CASSQAVLAKNIQYF; v_call: TRBV19; clone_size: -; j_call: TRBJ2-4; d_call: -
cdr3_nt: TGTGCCAGCAGCCTCGGACAGGAAGCTTTCTTT; cdr3_aa: CASSLGQEAFF; v_call: TRBV6-1; clone_size: once; j_call: TRBJ1-1; d_call: -
cdr3_nt: TGTGCCAGCAGCACACGACAGAACACTGAAGCTTTCTTT; cdr3_aa: CASSTRQNTEAFF; v_call: TRBV7-2; clone_size: -; j_call: TRBJ1-1; d_call: -
cdr3_nt: TGTGCTAGTGGTTTCGAGCCGGGACAGGGCTACGAGCAGTACTTC; cdr3_aa: CASGFEPGQGYEQYF; v_call: TRBV12-5; clone_size: -; j_call: TRBJ2-7; d_call: TRBD1
cdr3_nt: TGTGCCAGCAGCTTAACAGGGGAAGCGGGAGGAGGGTTCACCTTC; cdr3_aa: CASSLTGEAGGGFTF; v_call: TRBV11-2; clone_size: -; j_call: TRBJ1-2; d_call: TRBD1
cdr3_nt: TGTGCCACCAGCGGCTCTCGTGCGGGGGCCAACGTCCTGACTTTC; cdr3_aa: CATSGSRAGANVLTF; v_call: TRBV15; clone_size: -; j_call: TRBJ2-6; d_call: -
cdr3_nt: TGTGCCAGCAGTTTGATCAGGGGGCGCAAGGAGACCCAGTACTTC; cdr3_aa: CASSLIRGRKETQYF; v_call: TRBV2; clone_size: -; j_call: TRBJ2-5; d_call: TRBD1
cdr3_nt: TGCGCCAGCAGCCAAGATAGACAAATTTACGAGCAGTACTTC; cdr3_aa: CASSQDRQIYEQYF; v_call: TRBV4-3; clone_size: once; j_call: TRBJ2-7; d_call: -
cdr3_nt: TGCGCCAGCAGCCTCGATGGACGGGACACCTTTTACGAGCAGTACTTC; cdr3_aa: CASSLDGRDTFYEQYF; v_call: TRBV4-1; clone_size: -; j_call: TRBJ2-7; d_call: -
cdr3_nt: TGTGCCAGCACAGCATCGGCGGGAGGGTACACCGGGGAGCTGTTTTTT; cdr3_aa: CASTASAGGYTGELFF; v_call: TRBV6-4; clone_size: -; j_call: TRBJ2-2; d_call: TRBD2
cdr3_nt: TGTGCCAGCAGCCAGGGGACTGAAGCTTTCTTT; cdr3_aa: CASSQGTEAFF; v_call: TRBV14; clone_size: few; j_call: TRBJ1-1; d_call: -
cdr3_nt: TGTGCCAGCAGTCACGGGATTGAAGCTTTCTTT; cdr3_aa: CASSHGIEAFF; v_call: TRBV6-6; clone_size: -; j_call: TRBJ1-1; d_call: -
cdr3_nt: TGCAGTGCTAAGGGACCGACTACGCAGTATTTT; cdr3_aa: CSAKGPTTQYF; v_call: TRBV20-1; clone_size: -; j_call: TRBJ2-3; d_call: -
cdr3_nt: TGTGCCAGCAGTCCACTGGGACAGGGAAACACAGATACGCAGTATTTT; cdr3_aa: CASSPLGQGNTDTQYF; v_call: TRBV27; clone_size: -; j_call: TRBJ2-3; d_call: TRBD1
cdr3_nt: TGTGCCAGCAGTTTCGGCGGAGCTAACTATGGCTACACCTTC; cdr3_aa: CASSFGGANYGYTF; v_call: TRBV27; clone_size: -; j_call: TRBJ1-2; d_call: -
cdr3_nt: TGTGCCAGCAGCGTAGTCTGGTGGGGACAGGGCTACATGAACACTGAAGCTTTCTTT; cdr3_aa: CASSVVWWGQGYMNTEAFF; v_call: TRBV9; clone_size: once; j_call: TRBJ1-1; d_call: TRBD1
cdr3_nt: TGTGCCAGCCGACACGGGCCGGGGGGGAATGAGCAGTTCTTC; cdr3_aa: CASRHGPGGNEQFF; v_call: TRBV6-4; clone_size: -; j_call: TRBJ2-1; d_call: TRBD2
cdr3_nt: TGTGCCAGCAGTGTAGAGATTGGGACAGGGCCTCCGCATTTT; cdr3_aa: CASSVEIGTGPPHF; v_call: TRBV6-1; clone_size: few; j_call: TRBJ1-5; d_call: TRBD1
cdr3_nt: TGCGCCAGCAGCCATGATAAGGGGGACTCTGGGGCCAACGTCCTGACTTTC; cdr3_aa: CASSHDKGDSGANVLTF; v_call: TRBV4-1; clone_size: once; j_call: TRBJ2-6; d_call: -
cdr3_nt: TGTGCCAGTAGGATCGGAGGGCGGAACACTGAAGCTTTCTTT; cdr3_aa: CASRIGGRNTEAFF; v_call: TRBV19; clone_size: -; j_call: TRBJ1-1; d_call: -
cdr3_nt: TGTGCCAGCAGTTGGGGACAGGGTTTGATCACTGAAGCTTTCTTT; cdr3_aa: CASSWGQGLITEAFF; v_call: TRBV27; clone_size: -; j_call: TRBJ1-1; d_call: TRBD1
cdr3_nt: TGTGCCATCAGTGAGGGGGGCGGTAGCAATCAGCCCCAGCATTTT; cdr3_aa: CAISEGGGSNQPQHF; v_call: TRBV10-3; clone_size: few; j_call: TRBJ1-5; d_call: -
cdr3_nt: TGCGCCAGCAGCGGAAGACTAGCGGGAGGGCCGGAATATTTT; cdr3_aa: CASSGRLAGGPEYF; v_call: TRBV5-1; clone_size: -; j_call: TRBJ2-3; d_call: TRBD2
cdr3_nt: TGCGCCAGCAGCCCCATGGGGGGGCTGAACACTGAAGCTTTCTTT; cdr3_aa: CASSPMGGLNTEAFF; v_call: TRBV4-1; clone_size: -; j_call: TRBJ1-1; d_call: -
cdr3_nt: TGTGCCAGCAGCGGTCACGAGCTTGAAAAACTGTTTTTT; cdr3_aa: CASSGHELEKLFF; v_call: TRBV5-5; clone_size: -; j_call: TRBJ1-4; d_call: -
cdr3_nt: TGTGCCAGTAGTATCGAATACTCTAGCGGGAGCTCCTACAATGAGCAGTTCTTC; cdr3_aa: CASSIEYSSGSSYNEQFF; v_call: TRBV19; clone_size: -; j_call: TRBJ2-1; d_call: TRBD2
cdr3_nt: TGTGCCAGCAGCTTGTCACAGGCTGGAGGCTACACCTTC; cdr3_aa: CASSLSQAGGYTF; v_call: TRBV7-9; clone_size: -; j_call: TRBJ1-2; d_call: -
cdr3_nt: TGTGCCAGTAGTATATCCCGGGACGGCATAGGTTCCTACGAGCAGTACTTC; cdr3_aa: CASSISRDGIGSYEQYF; v_call: TRBV19; clone_size: -; j_call: TRBJ2-7; d_call: -
cdr3_nt: TGTGCCAGCAGCTTGTTTCAGAACACTGAAGCTTTCTTT; cdr3_aa: CASSLFQNTEAFF; v_call: TRBV5-6; clone_size: -; j_call: TRBJ1-1; d_call: -
cdr3_nt: TGTGCCAGCCTTAAGGACCCTACCTACGAGCAGTACTTC; cdr3_aa: CASLKDPTYEQYF; v_call: TRBV6-1; clone_size: once; j_call: TRBJ2-7; d_call: -
cdr3_nt: TGTGCCAGCTCACCTGACAGGGGCCTCGATGAGCAGTTCTTC; cdr3_aa: CASSPDRGLDEQFF; v_call: TRBV18; clone_size: -; j_call: TRBJ2-1; d_call: TRBD1
cdr3_nt: TGTGCCAGCAGCTTAGGAGCTAGCGGGAGGGTAAATGAGCAGTTCTTC; cdr3_aa: CASSLGASGRVNEQFF; v_call: TRBV13; clone_size: -; j_call: TRBJ2-1; d_call: TRBD2
cdr3_nt: TGCGCCAGCAGCCAAGAAGTAGCGGGAGGTCTGAGCGAGCAGTACTTC; cdr3_aa: CASSQEVAGGLSEQYF; v_call: TRBV4-1; clone_size: -; j_call: TRBJ2-7; d_call: TRBD2
cdr3_nt: TGTGCCAGCACAGACCGGAACACTGAAGCTTTCTTT; cdr3_aa: CASTDRNTEAFF; v_call: TRBV14; clone_size: -; j_call: TRBJ1-1; d_call: -
cdr3_nt: TGTGCCAGTAGCCCTAGCGGGGTTTACAATGAGCAGTTCTTC; cdr3_aa: CASSPSGVYNEQFF; v_call: TRBV19; clone_size: -; j_call: TRBJ2-1; d_call: TRBD2
cdr3_nt: TGTGCCAGCAGTGACGTGGCGGGAGGGCCCTATGAGCAGTTCTTC; cdr3_aa: CASSDVAGGPYEQFF; v_call: TRBV6-4; clone_size: -; j_call: TRBJ2-1; d_call: TRBD2
cdr3_nt: TGTGCCTGGAGTGTACGGGACTACAATGAGCAGTTCTTC; cdr3_aa: CAWSVRDYNEQFF; v_call: TRBV30; clone_size: -; j_call: TRBJ2-1; d_call: -
cdr3_nt: TGTGCCAGCAGCGGGACAGGGTTTTCGCAGCCCCAGCATTTT; cdr3_aa: CASSGTGFSQPQHF; v_call: TRBV6-5; clone_size: few; j_call: TRBJ1-5; d_call: TRBD1
cdr3_nt: TGCAGCGTTGAAGATCCCCCGTCCTATGGCTACACCTTC; cdr3_aa: CSVEDPPSYGYTF; v_call: TRBV29-1; clone_size: -; j_call: TRBJ1-2; d_call: -
cdr3_nt: TGTGCCAGCAGCTTAGTGGTACTAGCGGGAGGAGAGACCCAGTACTTC; cdr3_aa: CASSLVVLAGGETQYF; v_call: TRBV11-2; clone_size: -; j_call: TRBJ2-5; d_call: TRBD2
cdr3_nt: TGTGCCAGCAGTCTAATGGGACAGGGGGTTGAAGCTTTCTTT; cdr3_aa: CASSLMGQGVEAFF; v_call: TRBV27; clone_size: -; j_call: TRBJ1-1; d_call: TRBD1